This T cell receptor beta chain was sequenced in a study of cytomegalovirus exposure and HLA in healthy donors. Study-wide results and limits: In all likelihood, a cluster of highly shared sequence variants was a sequencing artifact.

Concerning this clone: Antigen unknown.

Germline values: CDR1 SEHNR, CDR2 FQNEAQ (reference sequence). Trimming cost V 5 bases and J 2 bases, with 12 bases left between them. The CDR3 runs to 14 residues. PCR was performed using 60 Vbeta and 13 Jbeta primers. Sequencing was performed with immunoSEQ multiplex PCR; in TCRdb, only in-frame clones are kept and a portion is missing. The sample lists 160,000 or so clones; roughly 79% were seen once. The gene calls are TRBV7-9 and TRBJ2-5; TRBD1 might be the D (6 bases). The receptor comes from a man aged 40-49 years in good health and CMV-seronegative. The sequenced sample consisted of PBMCs. CDR3 sequence (DNA): TGTGCCAGCAGCATACAGGGAGTACAAGAGACCCAGTACTTC. It yields the protein CASSIQGVQETQYF. Complete variable domain (other parts from reference TRBV7-9 and TRBJ2-5): DTGVSQNPRHKITKRGQNVTFRCDPISEHNRLYWYRQTLGQGPEFLTYFQNEAQLEKSRLLSDRFSAERPKGSFSTLEIQRTEQGDSAMYLCASSIQGVQETQYFGPGTRLLVL.